A single sample gave rise to the 24 T cell receptor beta chains below, sequenced in a study of blood T cell repertoires in COVID-19. Using immunoSEQ multiplex PCR, the repertoire was profiled, and TCRdb retains in-frame clones only, with some absent. The top ten clones hold roughly 2.5% of a sample with about 250,000 clones, more than 80% of them seen once. The sequenced sample was PBMCs or T cells enriched from blood (not recorded which). These receptors were obtained from a woman between 18 and 29 years old who had recovered from COVID-19.

The chain employs TRBV5-1 and TRBJ2-5; TRBD1 aligns across 9 bases. Trimming removed 9 bases from V and 5 bases from J; junction bases left unmatched: 14. There are 15 residues in the CDR3. Germline-derived CDR1 and CDR2 are SGHRS and YFSETQ. DNA of the CDR3: TGCGCCACCGCGTCGAGGACAGGGGTAGAGGAGACCCAGTACTTC. Encoded protein: CATASRTGVEETQYF.

The chain has TRBV4-2 and TRBJ1-4, with a possible D match to TRBD1 (5 bases). Per germline, CDR1 LGHNA and CDR2 YNFKEQ. The length of the CDR3 is 16 residues. V was trimmed by 1 base and J by 4 bases, leaving 13 bases between them. The CDR3 bases are TGTGCCAGCAGCCAAGGGGTGCAGGGCCTTAATGAAAAACTGTTTTTT. This gives the protein CASSQGVQGLNEKLFF.

The chain couples TRBV5-1 to TRBJ1-2; TRBD1 agrees at 8 bases. V shed 4 bases and J 7 bases; nucleotides not matched to a gene: 6. The CDR3 contains 13 residues. CDR1 and CDR2 (germline): SGHRS, YFSETQ. The CDR3 loop reads CASSPGQGGGYTF. The CDR3, as DNA: TGCGCCAGCAGCCCAGGACAGGGAGGTGGCTACACCTTC.

The chain uses TRBV19 and TRBJ1-2, with D unresolved. Trimming left V 5 bases short and J 6 bases short, with 13 bases between. This CDR3 is 13 amino acids long. Germline V lookup: CDR1 LNHDA, CDR2 SQIVND (reference sequence). This chain's CDR3 is CASSSQLLDGYTF. CDR3 bases: TGTGCCAGTAGTTCACAGTTATTGGATGGCTACACCTTC.

The chain couples TRBV11-2 to TRBJ1-2; no clear D gene. This CDR3 has 15 amino acids. The V gene's germline CDR1 is SGHAT and CDR2 FQNNGV. Trimming left V 0 bases short and J 4 bases short, with 12 bases between. Written as DNA, the CDR3 is TGTGCCAGCAGCTTAGATCTAGGCCAGTCCTATGGCTACACCTTC. It is translated as CASSLDLGQSYGYTF. The entire variable domain, with the rest obtained from reference TRBV11-2 and TRBJ1-2, is as follows: EAGVAQSPRYKIIEKRQSVAFWCNPISGHATLYWYQQILGQGPKLLIQFQNNGVVDDSQLPKDRFSAERLKGVDSTLKIQPAKLEDSAVYLCASSLDLGQSYGYTFGSGTRLTVV.

This clone showed up just once. The J gene is TRBJ1-2, the V gene TRBV4-1; D unresolved. CDR1 and CDR2 from the germline V gene are MGHRA and YSYEKL. V lost 1 base to trimming and J lost 8 bases, with 11 bases between them. The CDR3 covers 13 residues. Written as DNA, the CDR3 is TGCGCCAGCAGCCAAGGAGAATCGGGGGGCTACACCTTC. Its translation is CASSQGESGGYTF.

The chain carries TRBV30 and TRBJ1-5; D is unclear. V was shortened by 0 bases and J by 4 bases, with 7 bases between the two germline ends. The germline gives CDR1 GTSNPN, CDR2 SVGIG (reference sequence). CDR3 length: 13 residues. CDR3 bases: TGTGCCTGGAGTGTGAGGCAGAATCAGCCCCAGCATTTT. Translation gives CAWSVRQNQPQHF.

The chain recombines TRBV5-4 with TRBJ1-2; D may be TRBD1 (6 bases). Germline V CDR1 and CDR2: SGHNT, YYREEE (reference sequence). The V end was cut by 7 bases, the J end by 6 bases, with 22 bases between. The CDR3 is 15 amino acids. CDR3 amino acids: CASSQPGHLSDGYTF. The CDR3 bases are TGTGCCAGCTCGCAACCGGGACACCTCTCGGATGGCTACACCTTC.

About this clone itself: Germline and junction disagree at one end, which may indicate a read error. The gene calls are TRBV7-8 and TRBJ2-2; TRBD1 is a possible D gene (6 bases). This CDR3 is built from 17 residues. Per germline, CDR1 SGHVS and CDR2 FQNEAQ. This CDR3 reads CASGPSSSGTPTEELFF. CDR3 DNA: TGTGCCTCAGGTCCCTCAAGTTCGGGGACACCGACCGAGGAGCTGTTTTTT. The whole variable domain, remainder taken from reference TRBV7-8 and TRBJ2-2, is GAGVSQSPRYKVAKRGQDVALRCDPISGHVSLFWYQQALGQGPEFLTYFQNEAQLDKSGLPSDRFFAERPEGSVSTLKIQRTQQEDSAVYLCASGPSSSGTPTEELFFGEGSRLTVL.

V gene TRBV29-1 combines with J gene TRBJ1-2; 8 bases align to TRBD1. The CDR3 is 12 amino acids. Germline-derived CDR1 and CDR2 are SQVTM and ANQGSEA. V trimming: 6 bases; J trimming: 3 bases; junction bases outside the gene matches: 3. CDR3 sequence: CSVDRGDYGYTF. In nucleotides, the CDR3 is TGCAGCGTAGACAGGGGTGACTATGGCTACACCTTC.

The chain uses TRBV19 and TRBJ1-3; 9 nucleotides line up with TRBD1. With 3 bases clipped from V and 0 bases from J, the junction kept 3 bases outside the gene matches. The CDR3 runs to 16 residues. CDR1 is LNHDA, CDR2 SQIVND, per germline (reference sequence). As DNA, the CDR3 is TGTGCCAGTAGTATTACAGGGGGCAACTCTGGAAACACCATATATTTT. Its translation: CASSITGGNSGNTIYF.

The chain has TRBV20-1 and TRBJ1-1; the match to TRBD1 covers 10 bases. The junction had 5 bases not matched to a gene; V was cut back by 3 bases and J by 1 base. Germline lookup yields CDR1 DFQATT and CDR2 SNEGSKA (reference sequence). This CDR3 has 15 amino acids. Written as DNA, the CDR3 is TGCAGTGCTAGTGTCCGGGACAGGGGGAACACTGAAGCTTTCTTT. Its protein product is CSASVRDRGNTEAFF.

CDR3 residues: CASSYPGKGYEQYF. In DNA, the CDR3 is TGTGCCAGCAGTTACCCAGGGAAAGGATACGAGCAGTACTTC. The chain links TRBV6-2 or TRBV6-3 to TRBJ2-7; tentative D call: TRBD1 (5 bases). From germline, CDR1 is MNHEY and CDR2 SVGEGT. The CDR3 loop spans 14 amino acids. V lost 2 bases and J 4 bases, leaving 12 bases between the germline ends.

Comment on this clone: Other nucleotide sequences in the sample specify the same CDR3. The rearrangement links TRBV2 to TRBJ2-2; unclear D gene. Trimming pared 6 bases from V and 7 bases from J, leaving 9 bases between. Germline V lookup: CDR1 SNHLY, CDR2 FYNNEI. This CDR3 is built from 12 residues. CDR3 DNA: TGTGCCAGCAGCGGAGCGAGCGGGGAGCTGTTTTTT. Protein: CASSGASGELFF.

The V call is TRBV24-1, the J call TRBJ2-1, with a weak D call TRBD2 (6 bases). This CDR3 is 15 amino acids long. The ends were cut back, 5 bases at V and 0 bases at J, with 10 bases in the middle. The germline CDR1 and CDR2 sequences are KGHDR and SFDVKD. The DNA of the CDR3 is TGTGCCACCAGTGGAGCCGGGAGCTCCTACAATGAGCAGTTCTTC. This codes for CATSGAGSSYNEQFF.

The chain carries TRBV14 and TRBJ2-7, with 8 bases matching TRBD2. Per germline, CDR1 SGHDN and CDR2 FVKESK. This CDR3 has 17 amino acids. The junction had 10 bases not matched to a gene; V was cut back by 1 base and J by 2 bases. CDR3 residues: CASSQASSGPRAYEQYF. The CDR3 bases are TGTGCCAGCAGCCAAGCGTCTAGCGGGCCCCGGGCCTACGAGCAGTACTTC. The whole variable domain, filled in from reference TRBV14 and TRBJ2-7, reads EAGVTQFPSHSVIEKGQTVTLRCDPISGHDNLYWYRRVMGKEIKFLLHFVKESKQDESGMPNNRFLAERTGGTYSTLKVQPAELEDSGVYFCASSQASSGPRAYEQYFGPGTRLTVT.

The chain combines TRBV5-4 with TRBJ1-2, with 7 nucleotides matching TRBD1. After removal of 4 bases from V and 0 bases from J, the junction contained 3 bases not matched to a gene. The CDR3 totals 14 residues. Germline V gives CDR1 SGHNT, CDR2 YYREEE (reference sequence). CDR3 sequence: CASSIGTANYGYTF. In DNA, the CDR3 is TGTGCCAGCAGCATCGGGACAGCTAACTATGGCTACACCTTC.

V and J are TRBV7-6 and TRBJ2-1, with a tentative D call TRBD2 (6 bases). V dropped 3 bases and J dropped 9 bases, with 18 bases sitting between them. Germline values: CDR1 SGHVS, CDR2 FNYEAQ. This CDR3 is built from 15 residues. DNA of the CDR3: TGTGCCAGCAGCTTGGAAACCTTTTCTAGCGCTGAGCAGTTCTTC. Protein product: CASSLETFSSAEQFF.

The chain has TRBV7-2 and TRBJ1-1; D is possibly TRBD1 (5 bases). The CDR3 length is 13 residues. CDR1 is SGHTA, CDR2 FQGNSA, per germline. Deletions cut 1 base from V and 7 bases from J, with 10 bases between. The CDR3, as DNA: TGTGCCAGCAGCTTAGTTTCAGGGATTGAAGCTTTCTTT. Protein sequence: CASSLVSGIEAFF.

This clone was observed once. V gene TRBV9 combines with J gene TRBJ2-2, with D perhaps TRBD2 (5 bases). V lost 2 bases and J lost 7, with 6 bases in between. This CDR3 has 12 amino acids. The V gene's germline CDR1 is SGDLS and CDR2 YYNGEE. As DNA, the CDR3 is TGTGCCAGCAGCGTGAGGGACGGGGAGCTGTTTTTT. As protein: CASSVRDGELFF. The full variable domain, in which reference TRBV9 and TRBJ2-2 provide the parts outside the CDR3, is DSGVTQTPKHLITATGQRVTLRCSPRSGDLSVYWYQQSLDQGLQFLIQYYNGEERAKGNILERFSAQQFPDLHSELNLSSLELGDSALYFCASSVRDGELFFGEGSRLTVL.

The chain's CDR3 is CASSHDPGGDTEAFF. The CDR3, as DNA: TGCGCCAGCAGCCACGACCCCGGGGGAGACACTGAAGCTTTCTTT. J is TRBJ1-1 and V is TRBV4-1; weak D call: TRBD1 (5 bases). The CDR3 extends over 15 amino acids. Between the trimmed V and J ends, which lost 3 bases and 3 bases, there was a span of 14 bases. CDR1 is MGHRA and CDR2 is YSYEKL in the germline V gene.

V usage is TRBV7-9 and J usage is TRBJ2-1, with 7 bases fitting TRBD2. The CDR3 covers 14 residues. Germline-derived CDR1 and CDR2 are SEHNR and FQNEAQ (reference sequence). Trimming took 6 bases from V and 7 from J; bases not matched to a gene: 9. The CDR3 coding sequence is TGTGCCAGCAGTATGGGGGGGATGAAAAATGAGCAGTTCTTC. This encodes CASSMGGMKNEQFF.

The rearrangement uses TRBV12-3 or TRBV12-4 and TRBJ2-7; D gene ambiguous. Trimming stripped 3 bases from V and 1 base from J, with 7 bases between. The CDR3 sequence is 13 residues long. As DNA, the CDR3 is TGTGCCAGCAGTTTCCCAGGTTCCTACGAGCAGTACTTC. This codes for CASSFPGSYEQYF.

The rearrangement links TRBV10-1 to TRBJ2-1; 12 bases are shared with TRBD1. The germline V gene encodes CDR1 WNHNN and CDR2 SYGVQD (reference sequence). The CDR3 runs 18 residues. V lost 1 base and J lost 1; bases outside the gene matches: 5. The CDR3 coding sequence is TGCGCCAGCAGTGAGTACCCGGGACAGGGGGCATCCTACAATGAGCAGTTCTTC. Protein: CASSEYPGQGASYNEQFF.